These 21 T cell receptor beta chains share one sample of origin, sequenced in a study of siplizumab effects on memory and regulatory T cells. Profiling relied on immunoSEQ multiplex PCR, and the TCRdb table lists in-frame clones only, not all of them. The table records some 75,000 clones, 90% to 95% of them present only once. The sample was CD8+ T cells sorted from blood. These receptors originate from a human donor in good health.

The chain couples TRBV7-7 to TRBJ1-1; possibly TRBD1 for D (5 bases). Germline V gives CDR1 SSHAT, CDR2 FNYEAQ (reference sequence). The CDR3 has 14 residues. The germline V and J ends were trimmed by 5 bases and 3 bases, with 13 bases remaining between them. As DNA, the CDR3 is TGTGCCAGCAGCCCGGTTCTCAGGGACACTGAAGCTTTCTTT. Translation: CASSPVLRDTEAFF.

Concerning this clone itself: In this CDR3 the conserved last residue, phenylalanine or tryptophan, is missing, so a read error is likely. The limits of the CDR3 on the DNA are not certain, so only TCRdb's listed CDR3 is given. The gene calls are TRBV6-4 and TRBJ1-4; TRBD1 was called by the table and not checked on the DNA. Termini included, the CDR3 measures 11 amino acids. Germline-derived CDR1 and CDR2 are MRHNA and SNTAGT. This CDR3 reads CASSDSGQVLG.

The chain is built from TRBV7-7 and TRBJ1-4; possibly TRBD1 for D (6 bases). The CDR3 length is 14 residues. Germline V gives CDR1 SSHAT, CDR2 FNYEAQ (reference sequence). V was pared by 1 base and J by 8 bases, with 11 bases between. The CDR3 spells CASSLGLGAEKLFF. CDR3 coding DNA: TGTGCCAGCAGCTTAGGTTTGGGGGCGGAAAAACTGTTTTTT.

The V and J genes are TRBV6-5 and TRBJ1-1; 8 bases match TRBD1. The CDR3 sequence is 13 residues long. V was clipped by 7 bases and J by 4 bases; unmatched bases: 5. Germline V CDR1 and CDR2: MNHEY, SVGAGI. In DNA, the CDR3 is TGTGCCAGCACCCCGGACAGGGTCACTGAAGCTTTCTTT. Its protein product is CASTPDRVTEAFF.

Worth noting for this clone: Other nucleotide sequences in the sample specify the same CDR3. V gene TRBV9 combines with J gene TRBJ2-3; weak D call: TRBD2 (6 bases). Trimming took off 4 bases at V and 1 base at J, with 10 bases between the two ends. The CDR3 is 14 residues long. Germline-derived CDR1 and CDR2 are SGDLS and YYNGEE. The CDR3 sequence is CASSPPGGTDTQYF. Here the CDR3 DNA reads TGTGCCAGCAGCCCCCCGGGAGGCACAGATACGCAGTATTTT. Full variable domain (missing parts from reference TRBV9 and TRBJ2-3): DSGVTQTPKHLITATGQRVTLRCSPRSGDLSVYWYQQSLDQGLQFLIQYYNGEERAKGNILERFSAQQFPDLHSELNLSSLELGDSALYFCASSPPGGTDTQYFGPGTRLTVL.

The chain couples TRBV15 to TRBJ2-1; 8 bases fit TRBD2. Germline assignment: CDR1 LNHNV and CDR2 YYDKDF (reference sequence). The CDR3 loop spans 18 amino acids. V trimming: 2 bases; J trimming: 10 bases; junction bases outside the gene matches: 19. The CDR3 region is CATSRRSHPSGGPREQFF. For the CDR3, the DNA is TGTGCCACCAGCAGACGCTCCCACCCCAGCGGGGGTCCTAGGGAGCAGTTCTTC.

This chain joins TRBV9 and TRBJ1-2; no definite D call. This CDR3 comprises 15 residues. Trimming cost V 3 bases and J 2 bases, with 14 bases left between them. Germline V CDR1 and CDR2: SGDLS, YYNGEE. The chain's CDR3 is CASSGTTRENYGYTF. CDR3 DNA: TGTGCCAGCAGCGGAACGACAAGGGAGAACTATGGCTACACCTTC.

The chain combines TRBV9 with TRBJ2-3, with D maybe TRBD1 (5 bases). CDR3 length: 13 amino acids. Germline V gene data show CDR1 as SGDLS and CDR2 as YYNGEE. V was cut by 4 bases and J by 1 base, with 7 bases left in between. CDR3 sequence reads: CASSSQGTDTQYF. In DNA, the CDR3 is TGTGCCAGCAGCTCACAGGGCACAGATACGCAGTATTTT.

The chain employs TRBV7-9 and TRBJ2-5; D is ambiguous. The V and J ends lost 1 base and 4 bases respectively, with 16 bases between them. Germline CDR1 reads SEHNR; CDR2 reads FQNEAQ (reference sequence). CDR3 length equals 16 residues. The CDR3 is CASSLGAYEQRETQYF. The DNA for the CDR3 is TGTGCCAGCAGCTTAGGGGCCTACGAACAGAGAGAGACCCAGTACTTC.

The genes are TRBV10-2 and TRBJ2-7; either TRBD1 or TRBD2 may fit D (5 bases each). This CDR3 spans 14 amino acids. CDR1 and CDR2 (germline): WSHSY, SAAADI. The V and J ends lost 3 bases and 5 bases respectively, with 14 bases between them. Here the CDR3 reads CASSEPGRQDEQYF. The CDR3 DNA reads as TGCGCCAGCAGTGAACCGGGACGGCAGGACGAGCAGTACTTC.

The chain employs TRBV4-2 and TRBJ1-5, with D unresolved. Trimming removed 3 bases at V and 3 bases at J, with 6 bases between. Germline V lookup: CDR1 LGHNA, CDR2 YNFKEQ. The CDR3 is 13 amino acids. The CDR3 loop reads CASSQNNNQPQHF. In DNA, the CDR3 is TGTGCCAGCAGCCAGAATAACAATCAGCCCCAGCATTTT.

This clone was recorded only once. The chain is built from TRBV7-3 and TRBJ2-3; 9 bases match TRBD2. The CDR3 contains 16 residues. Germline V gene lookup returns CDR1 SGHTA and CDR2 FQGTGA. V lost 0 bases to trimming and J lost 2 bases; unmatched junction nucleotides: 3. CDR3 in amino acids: CASSLTSGGTTDTQYF. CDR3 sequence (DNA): TGTGCCAGCAGCTTAACCAGCGGGGGGACCACAGATACGCAGTATTTT.

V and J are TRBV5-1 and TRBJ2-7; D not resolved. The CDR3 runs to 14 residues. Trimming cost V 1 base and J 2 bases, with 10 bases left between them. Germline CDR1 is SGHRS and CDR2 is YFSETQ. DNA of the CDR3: TGCGCCAGCAGCTTGAGTCCGGATCCCTACGAGCAGTACTTC. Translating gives CASSLSPDPYEQYF.

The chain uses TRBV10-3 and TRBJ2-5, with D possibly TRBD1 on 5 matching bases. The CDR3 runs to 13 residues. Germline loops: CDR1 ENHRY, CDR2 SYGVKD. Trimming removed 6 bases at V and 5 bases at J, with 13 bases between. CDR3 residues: CAIRPTEVETQYF. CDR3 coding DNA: TGTGCCATCAGGCCGACAGAGGTGGAGACCCAGTACTTC.

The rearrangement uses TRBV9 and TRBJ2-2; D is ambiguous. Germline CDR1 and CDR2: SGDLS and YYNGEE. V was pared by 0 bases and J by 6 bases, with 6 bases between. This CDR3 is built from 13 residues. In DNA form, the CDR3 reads TGTGCCAGCAGCGTAGACGGAGCCGGGGAGCTGTTTTTT. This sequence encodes CASSVDGAGELFF.

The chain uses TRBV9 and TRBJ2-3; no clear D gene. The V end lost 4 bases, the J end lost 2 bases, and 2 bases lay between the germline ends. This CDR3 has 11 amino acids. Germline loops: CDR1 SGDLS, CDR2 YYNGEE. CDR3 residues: CASSFTDTQYF. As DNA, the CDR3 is TGTGCCAGCAGCTTCACAGATACGCAGTATTTT.

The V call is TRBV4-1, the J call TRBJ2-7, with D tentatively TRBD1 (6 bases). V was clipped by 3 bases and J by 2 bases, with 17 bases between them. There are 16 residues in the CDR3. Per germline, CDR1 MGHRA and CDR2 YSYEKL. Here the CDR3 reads CASSQDRDTGTYEQYF. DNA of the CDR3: TGCGCCAGCAGCCAGGACCGGGACACCGGTACCTACGAGCAGTACTTC.

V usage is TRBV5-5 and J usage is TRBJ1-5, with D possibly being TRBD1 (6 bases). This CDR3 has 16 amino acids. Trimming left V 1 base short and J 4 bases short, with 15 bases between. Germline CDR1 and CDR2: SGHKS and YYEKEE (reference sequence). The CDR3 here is CASSLYGGGTNQPQHF. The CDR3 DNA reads TGTGCCAGCAGCTTGTACGGGGGCGGGACGAATCAGCCCCAGCATTTT.

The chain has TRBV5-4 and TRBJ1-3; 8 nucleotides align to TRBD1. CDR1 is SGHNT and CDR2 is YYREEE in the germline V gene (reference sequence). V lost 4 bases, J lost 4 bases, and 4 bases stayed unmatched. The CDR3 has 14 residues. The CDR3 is CASSVDRGGNTIYF. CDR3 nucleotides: TGTGCCAGCAGCGTCGACAGGGGAGGAAACACCATATATTTT.

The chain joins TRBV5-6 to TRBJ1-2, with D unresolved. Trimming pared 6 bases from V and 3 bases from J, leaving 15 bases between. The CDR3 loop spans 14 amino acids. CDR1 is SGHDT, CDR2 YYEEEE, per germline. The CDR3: CASTPLLDYYGYTF. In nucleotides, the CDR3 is TGTGCCAGCACCCCTCTATTGGATTACTATGGCTACACCTTC.

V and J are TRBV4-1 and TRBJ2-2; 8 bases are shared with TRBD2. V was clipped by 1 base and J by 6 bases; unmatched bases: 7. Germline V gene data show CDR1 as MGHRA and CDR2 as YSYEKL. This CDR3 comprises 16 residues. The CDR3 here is CASSQGPPGGPGELFF. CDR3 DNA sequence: TGCGCCAGCAGCCAAGGGCCCCCGGGAGGGCCCGGGGAGCTGTTTTTT.